This T cell receptor (beta chain) was captured in a study of control samples from healthy donors and cancer patients. This clone was counted once. Produced via immunoSEQ multiplex PCR; TCRdb's table is partial and in-frame only. This table holds about 410,000 clones, 75% to 95% found once. The CDR3 is 11 amino acids. CDR1 is SQVTM, CDR2 ANQGSEA, per germline. The V end was cut by 5 bases, the J end by 0 bases, with 4 bases between. Material: PBMCs. The clonotype was recovered from a man aged 40-49 years with head and neck cancer. The chain employs TRBV29-1 and TRBJ1-1, with D unclear. CDR3 in amino acids: CSVKVNTEAFF. CDR3 nucleotides: TGCAGCGTTAAGGTGAACACTGAAGCTTTCTTT.